The 27 T cell receptor beta chains listed next were all sequenced from one sample in a study of blood T cells in healthy people across ages. Primers used in a second PCR of roughly 7 to 12 cycles were a sample-barcoded 5' primer and a J-beta primer mix. Each CDR3 protein gets one entry after TCRdb re-called the 5' RACE reads with MiXCR. The sample yields 730,000 or so distinct CDR3 sequences, roughly 41% seen once. Sequencing input: blood. Source of these receptors: a man older than 75 in good health.

The J gene is TRBJ2-3, the V gene TRBV29-1, with 7 bases identical to TRBD2. Germline V gene sequence: CDR1 SQVTM, CDR2 ANQGSEA. Trimming at V came to 4 bases and at J to 1 base, leaving 5 bases not matched to a gene. The CDR3 totals 14 residues. The CDR3 bases are TGCAGCGTTGGGGGGGGGTTGGGCACAGATACGCAGTATTTT. This codes for CSVGGGLGTDTQYF.

This clonotype was seen a handful of times. The rearrangement links TRBV20-1 to TRBJ2-5, with 7 positions matching TRBD2. CDR1 and CDR2 from the germline V gene are DFQATT and SNEGSKA (reference sequence). This CDR3 contains 16 residues. Trimming at V came to 5 bases and at J to 0 bases, leaving 12 bases not matched to a gene. This CDR3 reads CSAPRGPAGNQETQYF. The CDR3 bases are TGCAGTGCTCCCCGGGGTCCAGCGGGGAACCAAGAGACCCAGTACTTC.

The chain uses TRBV5-1 and TRBJ2-1; TRBD1 agrees at 9 bases. The CDR3 has 16 amino acids. Germline V CDR1 and CDR2: SGHRS, YFSETQ. With V trimmed by 1 base and J by 8 bases, 10 bases remained unmatched. CDR3 amino acids: CASSLMGQGFGDEQFF. The CDR3 bases are TGCGCCAGCAGCTTGATGGGACAGGGATTCGGGGATGAGCAGTTCTTC.

This clonotype was observed a handful of times. The genes are TRBV7-3 and TRBJ1-1; 8 bases agree with TRBD1. Germline CDR1 and CDR2: SGHTA and FQGTGA. This CDR3 has 12 residues. The V segment lost 5 bases and the J segment 7 bases; nucleotides outside the gene matches: 3. The DNA for the CDR3 is TGTGCCAGCAGCGTCGGACAGGGTGAAGCTTTCTTT. It translates to CASSVGQGEAFF.

About this clonotype: With a much larger clone just one base away, this may be a read error. The chain carries TRBV29-1 and TRBJ2-3, with no clear D. This CDR3 is built from 11 residues. Per the germline V gene, CDR1 is SQVTM and CDR2 is ANQGSEA. The CDR3 nucleotides are TGCAGCGGTGAATATGGAGATACGCAGTATTTT. Amino acids: CSGEYGDTQYF.

The chain is built from TRBV20-1 and TRBJ2-1; 9 bases align to TRBD2. CDR1 DFQATT and CDR2 SNEGSKA come from the germline V gene (reference sequence). CDR3 length: 14 residues. The CDR3 DNA sequence: TGCCTTATAAGAGCGGGAGGCTCTTACAATGAGCAGTTCTTC. This gives the protein CLIRAGGSYNEQFF.

This clonotype was seen only a few times. This chain links TRBV27 with TRBJ2-1, with 10 bases matching TRBD2. The CDR3 length is 17 residues. Looked up from germline, CDR1 is MNHEY and CDR2 is SMNVEV (reference sequence). V lost 4 bases and J lost 15; bases outside the gene matches: 21. Here the CDR3 reads CASSWTGAGRLAGEVFF. The CDR3 DNA reads TGTGCCAGCAGTTGGACAGGTGCTGGGAGGCTAGCGGGAGAGGTGTTCTTC.

A word on this clonotype: The CDR3 does not close with the conserved phenylalanine or tryptophan, likely indicating a read error. This chain uses TRBV5-1 with TRBJ2-5; 15 nucleotides agree with TRBD2. The CDR3 is 17 residues long. CDR1 and CDR2 (germline): SGHRS, YFSETQ. V lost 4 bases to trimming and J lost 6 bases; unmatched junction nucleotides: 10. The CDR3 region is CASSQGLAGGPTQTQYS. DNA of the CDR3: TGCGCCAGCAGCCAAGGACTAGCGGGAGGGCCAACGCAGACCCAGTACTCC.

The J gene is TRBJ2-2, the V gene TRBV9; no clear D gene. Germline-derived CDR1 and CDR2 are SGDLS and YYNGEE. This CDR3 has 15 amino acids. V lost 0 bases, J lost 7 bases, and 13 bases lay in between. The CDR3 here is CASSVAEYRGGELFF. CDR3 DNA sequence: TGTGCCAGCAGCGTAGCTGAATATCGCGGCGGGGAGCTGTTTTTT.

The table lists this clonotype with a few counts. The rearrangement joins TRBV7-3 to TRBJ2-1; 8 bases line up with TRBD2. With 4 bases clipped from V and 7 bases from J, the junction kept 9 bases outside the gene matches. This CDR3 has 15 amino acids. Per germline, CDR1 SGHTA and CDR2 FQGTGA. CDR3 DNA sequence: TGTGCCAGCAGCTCCGGCAGCGGGAGTCTTAATGAGCAGTTCTTC. Encoded protein: CASSSGSGSLNEQFF.

The rearrangement links TRBV2 to TRBJ2-7; weak D call: TRBD1 (5 bases). The J call could be wrong; TRBJ2-5 is a better fit for the DNA end. The germline V gene has CDR1 SNHLY and CDR2 FYNNEI. This CDR3 spans 12 amino acids. This CDR3 is CASGAVRETQYF. CDR3 sequence (DNA): TGTGCCAGCGGGGCAGTCCGAGAGACCCAGTACTTC.

This clonotype was observed a handful of times. This chain uses TRBV7-3 with TRBJ2-3; the D is unclear. This CDR3 is built from 14 residues. The germline V gene encodes CDR1 SGHTA and CDR2 FQGTGA. The V end lost 0 bases, the J end lost 2 bases, and 6 bases lay between the germline ends. The CDR3 nucleotides read TGTGCCAGCAGCTTAACCCCAGTCACAGATACGCAGTATTTT. This translates into CASSLTPVTDTQYF.

Worth noting for this clonotype: A much larger clone lies one base from this, so it may be a read error. This chain connects TRBV4-3 to TRBJ2-5; 7 positions agree with TRBD1. V shed 0 bases and J 4 bases; nucleotides not matched to a gene: 5. CDR3 length: 15 amino acids. The germline gives CDR1 LGHNA, CDR2 YSLEER. The CDR3 spells CASSQDDRVGETQYF. The CDR3 region has the DNA TGCGCCAGCAGCCAAGACGACAGGGTGGGAGAGACCCAGTACTTC.

This clonotype came up a few times. This sequence joins TRBV20-1 and TRBJ2-1, with D possibly being TRBD2 (5 bases). The germline gives CDR1 DFQATT, CDR2 SNEGSKA (reference sequence). CDR3 length: 16 amino acids. V shed 0 bases and J shed 2 bases, with 14 bases lying between them. The CDR3 is CSARDSGGGPYNEQFF. Written as DNA, the CDR3 is TGCAGTGCTAGAGATTCTGGCGGCGGGCCCTACAATGAGCAGTTCTTC.

The rearrangement uses TRBV5-1 and TRBJ1-1, with D unclear. V shed 3 bases and J shed 2 bases, with 11 bases lying between them. There are 14 residues in the CDR3. Germline CDR1 reads SGHRS; CDR2 reads YFSETQ. Here the CDR3 reads CASSSSGRNTEAFF. The CDR3 DNA reads as TGCGCCAGCAGCTCCTCGGGCCGCAACACTGAAGCTTTCTTT.

In this sample, this clonotype turned up many times. This sequence joins TRBV6-2 or TRBV6-3 and TRBJ2-6; D is perhaps TRBD2 (6 bases). Germline values: CDR1 MNHEY, CDR2 SVGEGT. The CDR3 is made up of 17 amino acids. V was pared by 2 bases and J by 2 bases, with 13 bases between. The DNA of the CDR3 is TGTGCCAGCAGTTACCCGAGCTGGGGGGCTGGGGCCAACGTCCTGACTTTC. Translation: CASSYPSWGAGANVLTF.

The V and J genes are TRBV27 and TRBJ2-4; 7 bases agree with TRBD2. Unmatched junction bases numbered 10, after V lost 5 bases and J lost 6 bases. From germline, CDR1 is MNHEY and CDR2 SMNVEV (reference sequence). The length of the CDR3 is 15 residues. CDR3 coding DNA: TGTGCCAGCAGTCTAAGGACGGGGGGTGGAAACATTCAGTACTTC. Its translation: CASSLRTGGGNIQYF.

The chain has TRBV7-2 and TRBJ2-5, with TRBD2 as a possible D gene (7 bases). Germline values: CDR1 SGHTA, CDR2 FQGNSA. The germline V and J ends were trimmed by 5 bases and 4 bases, with 20 bases remaining between them. The CDR3 is made up of 16 amino acids. CDR3: CASSPRGARSTETQYF. The DNA of the CDR3 is TGTGCCAGCAGCCCTCGGGGGGCTCGGTCGACAGAGACCCAGTACTTC.

The CDR3: CASSASTGIGTRYNEQFF. DNA for the CDR3: TGTGCCAGCAGCGCCTCCACAGGGATTGGTACAAGGTACAATGAGCAGTTCTTC. The chain is built from TRBV7-3 and TRBJ2-1, with a tentative D call TRBD1 (6 bases). CDR3 size: 18 residues. Germline V gene lookup returns CDR1 SGHTA and CDR2 FQGTGA. V gave up 5 bases and J gave up 4 bases, with 24 bases separating them.

This clonotype was found a few times. This chain uses TRBV7-9 with TRBJ2-5, with D uncertain. Between the trimmed V and J ends, which lost 5 bases and 1 base, there was a span of 8 bases. This CDR3 comprises 13 residues. Germline V gene data show CDR1 as SEHNR and CDR2 as FQNEAQ (reference sequence). The CDR3 sequence: CASSRSFQETQYF. The CDR3 DNA reads TGTGCCAGCAGCCGGAGCTTCCAAGAGACCCAGTACTTC.

The V call is TRBV9, the J call TRBJ2-5; D perhaps matches TRBD1 (6 bases). Between the trimmed V and J ends, which lost 0 bases and 5 bases, there was a span of 14 bases. CDR1 is SGDLS, CDR2 YYNGEE, per germline. CDR3 length: 15 amino acids. In DNA, the CDR3 is TGTGCCAGCAGCGTAGGAGGCAGGGGTGGCGAGACCCAGTACTTC. This encodes CASSVGGRGGETQYF.

The chain combines TRBV28 with TRBJ2-1, with 9 bases that match TRBD1. V gave up 10 bases and J gave up 0 bases; unmatched junction bases: 1. CDR1 and CDR2 (germline): MDHEN, SYDVKM. This CDR3 contains 13 residues. The CDR3 DNA reads TGTGCCACGACAGGGGGCTCCTACAATGAGCAGTTCTTC. Encoded protein: CATTGGSYNEQFF.

The rearrangement links TRBV10-3 to TRBJ2-3, with TRBD2 matching 9 bases. Germline V CDR1 and CDR2: ENHRY, SYGVKD. With V trimmed by 8 bases and J by 2 bases, 5 bases remained unmatched. CDR3 length: 14 residues. CDR3 residues: CAISSGRNTDTQYF. As DNA, the CDR3 is TGTGCCATCTCGAGCGGGAGGAACACAGATACGCAGTATTTT.

The DNA for the CDR3 is TGCAGTGCTAGAGATCGATTGGGGGCTGGAAACACCATATATTTT. Amino acid sequence: CSARDRLGAGNTIYF. The chain has TRBV20-1 and TRBJ1-3; D may be TRBD1 (5 bases). V was shortened by 0 bases and J by 2 bases, with 11 bases between the two germline ends. The CDR3 is made up of 15 amino acids. Germline CDR1 and CDR2: DFQATT and SNEGSKA (reference sequence).

This clonotype was observed a few times. V is TRBV2 and J is TRBJ2-1; a weak D match, TRBD2 (6 bases). Germline-derived CDR1 and CDR2 are SNHLY and FYNNEI. This CDR3 is built from 13 residues. The ends were cut back, 2 bases at V and 9 bases at J, with 11 bases in the middle. This CDR3 reads CASSERLVGEQFF. In DNA, the CDR3 is TGTGCCAGCAGTGAAAGACTAGTCGGTGAGCAGTTCTTC.

Many counts were recorded for this clonotype. The chain has TRBV5-1 and TRBJ2-5; 9 bases fit TRBD2. The length of the CDR3 is 16 residues. With 0 bases clipped from V and 11 bases from J, the junction kept 14 bases outside the gene matches. The germline V gene encodes CDR1 SGHRS and CDR2 YFSETQ. The CDR3 sequence is CASSLEVSGSSNEQYF. The DNA for the CDR3 is TGCGCCAGCAGCTTGGAAGTTAGCGGGAGTTCAAATGAGCAGTACTTC.

The chain's CDR3 is CASSQPDGNEQYF. The DNA of the CDR3 is TGTGCCAGCAGCCAACCTGACGGGAATGAGCAGTACTTC. The chain is built from TRBV3-1 and TRBJ2-5, with a possible D match to TRBD2 (5 bases). Germline-derived CDR1 and CDR2 are LGHDT and YNNKEL (reference sequence). Trimming removed 2 bases at V and 11 bases at J, with 15 bases between. This CDR3 spans 13 amino acids.